This entry features one T cell receptor (beta chain) sequence. Its target is unknown. The data belong to a study of shared clonotypes between healthy human individuals. Study-wide context: With ages of 18 to 49, the donors were a couple of women and a few men. Findings of the study overall: Researchers found naive subsets generally carried larger estimated richness than memory subsets. When naive CD4 clonotypes were compared across several donors, around 4.6% were shared.

Using immunoSEQ multiplex PCR, the repertoire was profiled, and TCRdb retains in-frame clones only, with some absent. The data show approximately 2.5 million clones, over 85% seen once. The study drew its donors from healthy HIV-negative adults without recent acute infections or vaccinations. The CDR3 covers 13 residues. The junction had 12 bases not matched to a gene; V was cut back by 5 bases and J by 14 bases. Germline V CDR1 and CDR2: SEHNR, FQNEAQ (reference sequence). The receptor was isolated from a man aged 18 to 30 in good health. Some clones in this sample may be carry-over from other donors' samples. The sample consisted of naive CD4+ T cells from PBMCs. Subset described: CD45RA+ positively selected. This sequence joins TRBV7-9 and TRBJ2-1; TRBD1 matches at 7 bases. The CDR3 is CASSLSQGDREFF. DNA for the CDR3: TGTGCCAGCAGCCTATCCCAGGGGGATCGGGAGTTCTTC. The full variable domain, with the rest looked up from reference TRBV7-9 and TRBJ2-1, is DTGVSQNPRHKITKRGQNVTFRCDPISEHNRLYWYRQTLGQGPEFLTYFQNEAQLEKSRLLSDRFSAERPKGSFSTLEIQRTEQGDSAMYLCASSLSQGDREFFGPGTRLTVL.